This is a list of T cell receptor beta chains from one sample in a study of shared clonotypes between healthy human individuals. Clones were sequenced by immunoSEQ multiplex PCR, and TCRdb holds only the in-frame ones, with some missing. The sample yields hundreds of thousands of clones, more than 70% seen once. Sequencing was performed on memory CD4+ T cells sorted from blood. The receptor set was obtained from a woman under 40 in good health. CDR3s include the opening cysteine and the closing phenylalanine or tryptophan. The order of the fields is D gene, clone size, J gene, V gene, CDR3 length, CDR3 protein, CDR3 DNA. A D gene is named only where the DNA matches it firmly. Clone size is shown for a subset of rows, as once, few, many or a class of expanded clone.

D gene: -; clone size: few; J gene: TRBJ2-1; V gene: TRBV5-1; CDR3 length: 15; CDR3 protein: CASSLQPSSYNEQFF; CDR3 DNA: TGCGCCAGCAGCCTCCAGCCAAGCTCCTACAATGAGCAGTTCTTC
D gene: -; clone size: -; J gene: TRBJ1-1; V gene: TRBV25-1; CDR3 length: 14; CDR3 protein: CASSRNGGNTEAFF; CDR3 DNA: TGTGCCAGCAGTAGAAATGGGGGGAACACTGAAGCTTTCTTT
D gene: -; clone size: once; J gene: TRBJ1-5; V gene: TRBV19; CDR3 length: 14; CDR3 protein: CASSEQATNQPQHF; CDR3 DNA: TGTGCCAGTAGCGAACAGGCTACCAATCAGCCCCAGCATTTT
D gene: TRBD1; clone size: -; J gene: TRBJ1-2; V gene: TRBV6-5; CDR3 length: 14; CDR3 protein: CASRWTGSVYGYTF; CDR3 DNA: TGTGCCAGCAGGTGGACAGGAAGCGTCTATGGCTACACCTTC
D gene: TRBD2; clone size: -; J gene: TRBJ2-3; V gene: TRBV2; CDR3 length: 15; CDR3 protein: CASSRLAGLSDTQYF; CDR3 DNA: TGTGCCAGCAGCCGACTAGCGGGGCTGTCCGATACGCAGTATTTT
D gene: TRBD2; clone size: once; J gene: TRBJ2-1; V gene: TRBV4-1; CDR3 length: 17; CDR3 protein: CASSQVSLAGMGGEQFF; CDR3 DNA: TGCGCCAGCAGCCAAGTATCACTAGCGGGGATGGGGGGTGAGCAGTTCTTC
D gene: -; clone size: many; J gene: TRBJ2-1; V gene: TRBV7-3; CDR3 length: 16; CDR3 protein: CASSRDGTSSYNEQFF; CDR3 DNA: TGTGCCAGCAGTCGAGATGGAACGAGCTCCTACAATGAGCAGTTCTTC
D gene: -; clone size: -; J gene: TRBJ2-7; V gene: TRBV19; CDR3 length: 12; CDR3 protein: CASSISGHEQYF; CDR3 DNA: TGTGCCAGTAGTATCTCGGGCCACGAGCAGTACTTC
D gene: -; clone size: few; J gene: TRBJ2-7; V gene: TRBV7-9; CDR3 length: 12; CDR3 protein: CASAGLLYEQYF; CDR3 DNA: TGTGCCAGCGCGGGACTGCTCTACGAGCAGTACTTC
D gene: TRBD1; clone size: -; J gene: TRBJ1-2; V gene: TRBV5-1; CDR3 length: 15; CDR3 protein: CASSLSGTGNYGYTF; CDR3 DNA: TGCGCCAGCAGCCTATCCGGGACAGGAAACTATGGCTACACCTTC